This T cell receptor (beta chain) originates from a study of Ad26.COV2.S vaccination and SARS-CoV-2 variants. The wider study: Intramuscular Ad26.COV2.S at 5x10^10 or 1x10^11 viral particles. Whole-study findings and limits: Vaccinees and placebo recipients showed similar non-spike TCR breadth. Placebo recipients showed lower spike-specific TCR breadth than vaccinees.

Trimming cost V 5 bases and J 9 bases; bases outside gene matches: 6. Germline V gene data show CDR1 as SEHNR and CDR2 as FQNEAQ (reference sequence). The CDR3 extends over 13 amino acids. This clone has only one observation. Its antigen is undetermined. This table comes from immunoSEQ multiplex PCR, and its TCRdb copy is limited to in-frame clones, with some not included. The data hold around 310,000 clones, with about 90% observed a single time. Treatment specified: roughly 18 received Ad26.COV2.S at low or high dose, single or two shots; 5 received placebo; per-sample allocation not given. Day 63 after the first injection of vaccine or placebo was the sampling time. The vaccine delivered Wuhan-strain SARS-CoV-2 spike through an Ad26 vector.

The clonotype was recovered from a person aged 18-65 years who received the Ad26.COV2.S COVID-19 vaccine or a placebo. The source material was peripheral blood, sampled in a trial of Ad26.COV2.S vaccine versus placebo. The genes are TRBV7-9 and TRBJ2-1; 8 nucleotides line up with TRBD2. CDR3 protein: CASSPGLDGEQFF. The CDR3 coding sequence is TGTGCCAGCAGCCCGGGACTAGATGGTGAGCAGTTCTTC.